This T cell receptor beta chain came from a study of T-cell reconstitution after alpha-beta-depleted transplantation in children. As regards this clonotype: Its antigen is still unknown.

Molecular barcoding with unique molecular identifiers was used for the TCRbeta library. TCRdb re-analysed the PCR reads in MiXCR, keeping a single row per CDR3 protein. The sample comprises roughly 310,000 distinct CDR3 sequences, about a quarter of which are singletons, and 9.5% to 13% rests with the top ten. CDR1 is SGHRS, CDR2 YFSETQ, per germline. CDR3 length: 15 amino acids. Trimming took 0 bases from V and 3 from J; bases not matched to a gene: 4. General study findings and limits: Where some patients showed high TCRbeta diversity at day 60, it came from recipient T cells and thymic progenitors that had survived. T-cell numbers and diversity, one year after transplant, stemmed largely from T cells that were newly produced.

This clonotype was sampled from a male patient between 5 and 17 years old who had a stem cell transplant for acute lymphoblastic leukemia, so the T cells may come from the graft donor. The sequencing here drew on PBMCs, mostly from graft donor cells, taken 180 days after TCRalphabeta/CD19-depleted stem cell transplant. This rearrangement joins TRBV5-1 to TRBJ2-7; 9 nucleotides line up with TRBD1. The CDR3 reads CASSLVTGGVYEQYF. Here the CDR3 DNA reads TGCGCCAGCAGCTTGGTAACAGGGGGCGTCTACGAGCAGTACTTC.